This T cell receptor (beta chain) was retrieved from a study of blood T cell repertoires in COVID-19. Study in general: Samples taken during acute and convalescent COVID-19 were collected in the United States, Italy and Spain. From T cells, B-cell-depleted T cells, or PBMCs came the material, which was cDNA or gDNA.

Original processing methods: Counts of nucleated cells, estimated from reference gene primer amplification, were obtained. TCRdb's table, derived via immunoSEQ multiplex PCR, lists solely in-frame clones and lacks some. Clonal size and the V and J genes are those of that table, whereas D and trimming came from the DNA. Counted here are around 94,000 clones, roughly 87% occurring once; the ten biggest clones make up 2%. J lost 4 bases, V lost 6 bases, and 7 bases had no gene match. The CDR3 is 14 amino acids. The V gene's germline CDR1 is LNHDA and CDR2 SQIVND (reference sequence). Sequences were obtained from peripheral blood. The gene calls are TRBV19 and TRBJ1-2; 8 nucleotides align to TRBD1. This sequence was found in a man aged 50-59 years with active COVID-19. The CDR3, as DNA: TGTGCCAGTAGGCAGCCGGGACAGGCCTATGGCTACACCTTC. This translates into CASRQPGQAYGYTF.